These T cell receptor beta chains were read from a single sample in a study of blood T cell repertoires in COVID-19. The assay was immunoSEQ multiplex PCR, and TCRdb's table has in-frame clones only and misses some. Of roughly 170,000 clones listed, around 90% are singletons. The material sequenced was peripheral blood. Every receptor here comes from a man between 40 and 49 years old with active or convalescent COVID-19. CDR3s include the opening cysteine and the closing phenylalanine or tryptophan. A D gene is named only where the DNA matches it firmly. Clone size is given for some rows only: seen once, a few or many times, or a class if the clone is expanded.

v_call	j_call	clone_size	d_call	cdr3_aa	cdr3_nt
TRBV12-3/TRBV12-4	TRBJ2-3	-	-	CASSLAGTDTQYF	TGTGCCAGCAGTTTAGCCGGGACAGATACGCAGTATTTT
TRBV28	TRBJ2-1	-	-	CASSLGVAGYNEQFF	TGTGCCAGCAGTTTAGGGGTTGCGGGATACAATGAGCAGTTCTTC
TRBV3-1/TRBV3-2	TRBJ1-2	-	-	CASSQDQVNPNGYTF	TGTGCCAGCAGCCAAGATCAGGTGAACCCTAACGGCTACACCTTC
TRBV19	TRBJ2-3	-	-	CASTKLGQTDTQYF	TGTGCCAGTACTAAACTCGGACAGACAGATACGCAGTATTTT
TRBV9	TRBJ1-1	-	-	CASSLQGNTEAFF	TGTGCCAGCAGCTTACAGGGGAACACTGAAGCTTTCTTT
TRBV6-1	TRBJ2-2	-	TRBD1	CASSGLTGLNTGELFF	TGTGCCAGCAGTGGGTTGACAGGGTTAAACACCGGGGAGCTGTTTTTT
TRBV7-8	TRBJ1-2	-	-	CASSLATRAEKSYGYTF	TGTGCCAGCAGCTTAGCAACCAGGGCAGAAAAGTCCTATGGCTACACCTTC
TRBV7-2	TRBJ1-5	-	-	CASSLTGRGQPQHF	TGTGCCAGCAGCTTAACAGGGAGAGGTCAGCCCCAGCATTTT
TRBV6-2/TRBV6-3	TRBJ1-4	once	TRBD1	CASSSTGGHEKLFF	TGTGCCAGCAGCTCGACAGGGGGCCATGAAAAACTGTTTTTT
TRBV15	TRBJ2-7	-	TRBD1	CATSRDQGAWGEQYF	TGTGCCACCAGCAGAGATCAGGGGGCCTGGGGAGAGCAGTACTTC
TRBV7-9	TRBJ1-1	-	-	CASSLIAAGEAFF	TGTGCCAGCAGCTTAATCGCTGCAGGTGAAGCTTTCTTT
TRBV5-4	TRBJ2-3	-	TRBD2	CASSSLAGGVDTQYF	TGTGCCAGCAGCTCCCTAGCGGGGGGGGTAGATACGCAGTATTTT
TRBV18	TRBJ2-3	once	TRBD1	CASSPRTGADTQYF	TGTGCCAGCTCACCAAGGACAGGGGCAGATACGCAGTATTTT
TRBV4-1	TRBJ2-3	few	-	CASSQVLGGDTQYF	TGCGCCAGCAGCCAAGTGCTGGGAGGAGATACGCAGTATTTT
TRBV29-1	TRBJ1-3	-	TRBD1	CSVDQGAKGNTIYF	TGCAGCGTGGACCAGGGGGCGAAAGGAAACACCATATATTTT
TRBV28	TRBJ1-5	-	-	CASSFGGAGDQPQHF	TGTGCCAGCAGTTTCGGGGGGGCGGGGGATCAGCCCCAGCATTTT
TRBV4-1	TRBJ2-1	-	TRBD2	CASSQDMGLANVDEQFF	TGCGCCAGCAGCCAAGACATGGGACTAGCGAATGTCGATGAGCAGTTCTTC
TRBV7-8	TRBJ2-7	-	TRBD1	CASSLSLTQGVEQYF	TGTGCCAGCAGCTTATCTCTGACTCAGGGGGTCGAGCAGTACTTC
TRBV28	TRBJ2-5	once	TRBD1	CASSSSGGQETQYF	TGTGCCAGCAGTTCATCAGGGGGCCAAGAGACCCAGTACTTC
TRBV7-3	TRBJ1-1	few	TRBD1	CASSLSGQGETEAFF	TGTGCCAGCAGCTTATCGGGACAGGGTGAGACTGAAGCTTTCTTT
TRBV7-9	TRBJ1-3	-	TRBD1	CASSPRQGLGSGNTIYF	TGTGCCAGCAGCCCTCGACAGGGACTAGGCTCTGGAAACACCATATATTTT
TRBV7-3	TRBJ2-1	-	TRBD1	CASSSTGALRGQMFF	TGTGCCAGCAGCTCAACAGGGGCCCTACGGGGACAAATGTTCTTC
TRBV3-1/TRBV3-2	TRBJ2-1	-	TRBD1	CASSKGADEQFF	TGTGCCAGCAGCAAGGGGGCGGATGAGCAGTTCTTC
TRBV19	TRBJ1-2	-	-	CASSIDLDRSNGYTF	TGTGCCAGTAGTATCGACCTCGACAGATCAAATGGCTACACCTTC
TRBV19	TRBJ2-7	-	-	CASSIAGQTYEQYF	TGTGCCAGTAGTATTGCCGGACAGACCTACGAGCAGTACTTC
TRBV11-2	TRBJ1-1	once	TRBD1	CASSSTGGGTEAFF	TGTGCCAGCAGCTCGACAGGGGGCGGGACTGAAGCTTTCTTT
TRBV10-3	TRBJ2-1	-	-	CAISPGPAYNEQFF	TGTGCCATCAGTCCGGGTCCCGCGTACAATGAGCAGTTCTTC
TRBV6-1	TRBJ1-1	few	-	CASSEWGVLNTEAFF	TGTGCCAGCAGTGAATGGGGGGTCTTGAACACTGAAGCTTTCTTT
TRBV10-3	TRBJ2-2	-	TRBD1	CAIESGTGKIPGELFF	TGTGCCATCGAATCCGGGACAGGGAAAATTCCCGGGGAGCTGTTTTTT
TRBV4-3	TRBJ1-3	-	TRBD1	CASSQGTGEGNTIYF	TGCGCCAGCAGCCAAGGGACAGGAGAGGGAAACACCATATATTTT
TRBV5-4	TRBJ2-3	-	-	CASSLRTDTQYF	TGTGCCAGCAGCCTTCGGACAGATACGCAGTATTTT
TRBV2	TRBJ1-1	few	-	CASSDPTGYTEAFF	TGTGCCAGCAGCGATCCCACAGGGTACACTGAAGCTTTCTTT
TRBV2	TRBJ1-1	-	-	CASREQLLNTEAFF	TGTGCCAGCAGGGAGCAACTCCTGAACACTGAAGCTTTCTTT
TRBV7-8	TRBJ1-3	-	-	CASSLGQLNTIYF	TGTGCCAGCAGCTTAGGACAGTTAAACACCATATATTTT
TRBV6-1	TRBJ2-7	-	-	CASSETGSTYEQYF	TGTGCCAGCAGTGAAACTGGTTCCACCTACGAGCAGTACTTC
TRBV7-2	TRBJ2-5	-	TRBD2	CASTGTSGGWETQYF	TGTGCCAGCACCGGGACTAGCGGGGGGTGGGAGACCCAGTACTTC